This paragraph covers one TCR beta chain sequence. Its antigen is unidentified. The data are from a study of cytomegalovirus exposure and HLA in healthy donors. Study-level results: In a later analysis, about 17,000 TCR beta sequences were associated with HLA alleles at 0.05 false discovery rate. In vitro confirmation showed three CMV-associated chains to be CMV antigen specific. One variant, a missense change in DCLRE1C, was linked in a later analysis to TCR beta V- and J-gene trimming. Later analysis identified several of the most significant clusters that appeared linked to common viral pathogens.

Vbeta (60) and Jbeta (13) primers were used in the PCR. The repertoire was sequenced with immunoSEQ multiplex PCR; TCRdb's copy has only in-frame clones and lacks some. The ten top clones account for around a sixth, within a sample of 63,000 or so clones. This sequence was found in a boy under 18 in good health and CMV-seronegative. The sequencing sample was made of PBMCs.

The CDR3 region is CASSDRDRGQKRELFF. The CDR3 nucleotides are TGTGCCAGCAGTGACCGGGACAGGGGGCAGAAAAGGGAGCTGTTTTTT. The chain joins TRBV25-1 to TRBJ2-2; 12 bases agree with TRBD1. V shed 3 bases and J 9 bases; nucleotides not matched to a gene: 8. The CDR3 has 16 residues. CDR1 MGHDK and CDR2 SYGVNS come from the germline V gene.